This paragraph covers one T cell receptor (beta chain) sequence. What it recognizes is unknown. These data belong to a study of PD-1 blockade in classical Hodgkin lymphoma. Study-level information: The nivolumab dose that patients received was 3 mg/kg, given intravenously every 2 weeks. Broader study findings: It was CD4+ TCR diversity, not CD8+, that rose significantly by C4D1.

CDR1 and CDR2 (germline): SGHNT, YENEEA. This CDR3 contains 13 residues. The V gene lost 5 bases and the J gene lost 5 bases, with 13 bases spanning the gap. Time point noted: cycle 4 day 1 (C4D1), after 6 weeks of nivolumab. Each patient relapsed following autologous stem cell transplantation, and prior brentuximab vedotin exposure differed. Best responses included complete response and partial response; otherwise, the best response was progressive disease. Some clones are missing from TCRdb's copy, which holds only in-frame ones; the method was immunoSEQ multiplex PCR. The sample has around 50,000 clones, about 75% seen once.

Sequences were derived from peripheral blood mononuclear cells (PBMCs), sampled before the fourth cycle of nivolumab. The origin of this receptor is a human donor with classical Hodgkin lymphoma. V and J are TRBV11-3 and TRBJ2-7; D may be TRBD2 (6 bases). The CDR3 DNA is TGTGCCAGCAGCCCCGGGGGTCAGGACGAGCAGTACTTC. Its translation: CASSPGGQDEQYF.